This TCR beta chain is drawn from a study of control samples from healthy donors and cancer patients. TCRdb keeps only in-frame clones here, not all; method: immunoSEQ multiplex PCR. The data show 85,000 to 110,000 clones, around 88% seen once. V lost 2 bases to trimming and J lost 6 bases, with 4 bases between them. The CDR3 contains 11 residues. CDR1 is MNHEY, CDR2 SVGAGI, per germline. Only one count was recorded for this clone. Sequencing was performed on PBMCs. The V and J genes are TRBV6-5 and TRBJ1-1; D remains unclear. The clonotype comes from a man aged 60-69 years with lung cancer. The CDR3 region is CASSYKAEAFF. DNA of the CDR3: TGTGCCAGCAGTTACAAAGCTGAAGCTTTCTTT.